This T cell receptor beta chain was identified in a study of T cells in women clearing cervical HPV infection. Overall study: No precancer developed; the control's incident HPV16 infection cleared within 12 months.

Method: immunoSEQ multiplex PCR; TCRdb's copy keeps in-frame clones and lacks some. In all, the sample yields fewer than 35,000 clones. On this clone: Its target is unknown. The CDR3 end falls 3 residues outside the read, so it is completed with the germline J gene.

The CDR3 consists of 13 residues. From germline, CDR1 is MNHNS and CDR2 SASEGT. The study, taken as a whole, reports: Cases and controls were distinguished at AUC 0.83 by richness and V genes.

The chain uses TRBV6-1 and TRBJ1-1; 7 bases fit TRBD1. Sequenced sample: blood buffy coat. This clonotype was sampled from a woman between 18 and 70 years old with a cervical HPV16 infection that either progressed to CIN3+ or cleared (not recorded which). This chain's CDR3 is CASSGGQSAEAFF. Partial CDR3 DNA: TGTGCCAGCAGTGGGGGACAGTCAGCAGAA.